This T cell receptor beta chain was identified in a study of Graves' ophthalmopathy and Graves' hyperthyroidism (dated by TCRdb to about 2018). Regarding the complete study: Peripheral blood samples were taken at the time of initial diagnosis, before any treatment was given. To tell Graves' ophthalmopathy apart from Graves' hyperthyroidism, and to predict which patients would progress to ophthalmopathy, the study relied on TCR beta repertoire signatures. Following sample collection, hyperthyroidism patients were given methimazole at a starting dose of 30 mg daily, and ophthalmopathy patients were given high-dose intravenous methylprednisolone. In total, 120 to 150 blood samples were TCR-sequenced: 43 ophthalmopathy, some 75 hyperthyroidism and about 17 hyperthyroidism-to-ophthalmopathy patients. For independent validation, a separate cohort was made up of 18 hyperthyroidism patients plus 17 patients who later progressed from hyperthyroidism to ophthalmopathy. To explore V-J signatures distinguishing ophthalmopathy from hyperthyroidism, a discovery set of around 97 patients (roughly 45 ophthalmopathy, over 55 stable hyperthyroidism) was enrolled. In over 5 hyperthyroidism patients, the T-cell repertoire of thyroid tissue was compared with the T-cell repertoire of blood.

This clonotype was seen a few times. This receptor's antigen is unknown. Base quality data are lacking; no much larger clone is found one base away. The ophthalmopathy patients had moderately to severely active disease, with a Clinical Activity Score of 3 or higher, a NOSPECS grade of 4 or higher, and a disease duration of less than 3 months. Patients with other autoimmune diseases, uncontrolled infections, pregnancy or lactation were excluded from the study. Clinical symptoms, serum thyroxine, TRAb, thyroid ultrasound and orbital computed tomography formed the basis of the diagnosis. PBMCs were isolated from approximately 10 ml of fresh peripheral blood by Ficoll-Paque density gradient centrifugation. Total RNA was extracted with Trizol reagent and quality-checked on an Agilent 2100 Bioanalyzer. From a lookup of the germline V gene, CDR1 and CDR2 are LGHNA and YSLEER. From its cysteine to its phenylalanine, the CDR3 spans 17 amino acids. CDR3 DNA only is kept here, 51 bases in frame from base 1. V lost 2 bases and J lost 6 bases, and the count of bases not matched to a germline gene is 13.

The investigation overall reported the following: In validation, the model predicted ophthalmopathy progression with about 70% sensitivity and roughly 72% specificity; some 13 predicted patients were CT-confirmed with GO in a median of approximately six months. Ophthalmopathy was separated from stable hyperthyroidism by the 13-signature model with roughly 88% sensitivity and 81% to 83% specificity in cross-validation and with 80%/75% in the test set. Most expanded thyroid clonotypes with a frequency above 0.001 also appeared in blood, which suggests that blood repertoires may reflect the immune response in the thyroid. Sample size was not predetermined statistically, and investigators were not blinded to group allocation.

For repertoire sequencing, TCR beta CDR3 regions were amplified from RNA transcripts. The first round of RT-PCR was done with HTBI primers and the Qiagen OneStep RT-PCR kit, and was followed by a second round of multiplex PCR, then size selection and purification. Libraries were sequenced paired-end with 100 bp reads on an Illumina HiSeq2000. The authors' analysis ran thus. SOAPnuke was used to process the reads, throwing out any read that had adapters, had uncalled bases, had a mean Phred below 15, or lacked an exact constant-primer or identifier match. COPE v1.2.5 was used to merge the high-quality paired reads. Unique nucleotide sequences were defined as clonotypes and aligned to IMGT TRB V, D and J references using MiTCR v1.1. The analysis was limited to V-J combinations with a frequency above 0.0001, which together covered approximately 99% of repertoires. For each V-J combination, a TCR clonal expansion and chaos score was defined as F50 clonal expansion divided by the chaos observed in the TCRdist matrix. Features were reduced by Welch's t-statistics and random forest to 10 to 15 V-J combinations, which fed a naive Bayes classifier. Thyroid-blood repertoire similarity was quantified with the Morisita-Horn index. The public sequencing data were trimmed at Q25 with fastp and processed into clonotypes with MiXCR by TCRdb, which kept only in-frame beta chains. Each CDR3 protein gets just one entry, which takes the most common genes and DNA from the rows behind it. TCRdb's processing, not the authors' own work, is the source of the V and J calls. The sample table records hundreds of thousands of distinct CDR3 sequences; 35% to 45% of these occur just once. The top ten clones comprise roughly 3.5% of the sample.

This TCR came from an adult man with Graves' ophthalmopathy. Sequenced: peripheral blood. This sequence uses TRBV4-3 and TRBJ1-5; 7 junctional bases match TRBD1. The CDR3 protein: CASSQPWGVTGTQPQHF. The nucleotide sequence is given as TGCGCCAGCAGCCAACCCTGGGGGGTGACAGGGACTCAGCCCCAGCATTTT.